The 2 T cell receptor beta chains below were found in one sample sequenced in a study of long-term antiretroviral therapy in people with HIV (dated by TCRdb to 2022 to 2024). Sequencing of the TRB variable region was done with the immunoSEQ hsTCRB v3.0 assay at survey level resolution. Imported from immuneACCESS, the table was reduced by TCRdb to in-frame sequences with V and J called. These copies leave out some clones; in studies compared against another copy, an unresolved V gene accounts for under half, and the cause of the remainder is not known. The sample table holds under 7,000 clones, of which more than 70% were seen once. Of the sample, 9.5% to 13% is held by the ten largest clones. The material was unsorted PBMCs, obtained 1.8 years before starting antiretroviral therapy. The source of these receptors is a man between 40 and 49 years old with HIV.

This clone occurred once. The chain couples TRBV28 to TRBJ2-3; possible D gene TRBD2, 5 bases. V gave up 5 bases and J gave up 0 bases, with 9 bases separating them. CDR1 MDHEN and CDR2 SYDVKM come from the germline V gene. The CDR3 is made up of 14 amino acids. The CDR3 is CASSPLGSTDTQYF. The CDR3 bases are TGTGCCAGCAGTCCACTAGGAAGCACAGATACGCAGTATTTT.

The chain carries TRBV28 and TRBJ1-5, with a tentative D call TRBD1 (5 bases). The CDR3 loop spans 14 amino acids. Trimming removed 6 bases at V and 6 bases at J, with 15 bases between. Germline V gene lookup returns CDR1 MDHEN and CDR2 SYDVKM. CDR3 residues: CASSPRASLQPQHF. DNA for the CDR3: TGTGCCAGCAGCCCCAGGGCCAGCCTTCAGCCCCAGCATTTT.